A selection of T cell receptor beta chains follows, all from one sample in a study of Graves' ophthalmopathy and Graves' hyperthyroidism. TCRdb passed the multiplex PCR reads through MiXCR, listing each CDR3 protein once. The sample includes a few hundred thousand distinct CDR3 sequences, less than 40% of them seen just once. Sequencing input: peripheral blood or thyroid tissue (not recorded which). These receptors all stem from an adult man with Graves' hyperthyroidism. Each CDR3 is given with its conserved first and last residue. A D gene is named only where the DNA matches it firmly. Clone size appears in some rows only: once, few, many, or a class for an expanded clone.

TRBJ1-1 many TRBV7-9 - CASSLVTSTEAFF TGTGCCAGCAGCTTAGTTACGTCGACCGAAGCTTTCTTT
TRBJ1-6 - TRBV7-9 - CASSLATSVALHF TGTGCCAGCAGCTTAGCCACTAGCGTAGCCCTCCACTTT
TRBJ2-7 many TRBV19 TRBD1 CASSIDATGVSGEQYF TGTGCCAGTAGTATAGATGCTACAGGGGTCTCCGGCGAGCAGTACTTC
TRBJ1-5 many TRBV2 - CASRRGGYSNQPQHF TGTGCCAGCAGGAGGGGGGGATATAGCAATCAGCCCCAGCATTTT
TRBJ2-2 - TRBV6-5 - CASSSPIRGQNTGELFF TGTGCCAGCAGTTCTCCAATTCGGGGGCAGAACACCGGGGAGCTGTTTTTT
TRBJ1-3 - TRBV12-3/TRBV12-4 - CASSRRAGNTIYF TGTGCCAGCAGCCGAAGGGCTGGAAACACCATATATTTT
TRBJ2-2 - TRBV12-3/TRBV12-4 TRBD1 CASRRDRAATGELFF TGTGCCAGCAGGCGGGACAGGGCGGCCACCGGGGAGCTGTTTTTT
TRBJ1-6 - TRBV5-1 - CASSPRTEYSSPLHF TGCGCCAGCAGCCCACGTACAGAATATAGTTCACCCCTCCACTTT
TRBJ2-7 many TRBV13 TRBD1 CASSLQGADEQYF TGTGCCAGCAGCTTACAGGGGGCGGACGAGCAGTACTTC
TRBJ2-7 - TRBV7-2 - CASSLWGGRYEQYF TGTGCCAGCAGTTTATGGGGGGGGCGGTACGAGCAGTACTTC
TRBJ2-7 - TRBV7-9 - CASSLGIKDGEQYF TGTGCCAGCAGCTTAGGAATCAAGGACGGCGAGCAGTACTTC
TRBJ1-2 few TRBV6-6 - CASRIQGYGYTF TGTGCCAGCAGAATACAGGGCTATGGCTACACCTTC
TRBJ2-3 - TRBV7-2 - CASSWGPSGSTDTQYF TGTGCCAGCAGCTGGGGGCCTAGCGGTAGCACAGATACGCAGTATTTT
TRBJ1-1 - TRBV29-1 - CSVEEPQRRAEAFF TGCAGCGTTGAAGAACCCCAGCGGAGGGCTGAAGCTTTCTTT
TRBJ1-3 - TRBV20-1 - CSAPKGTGNTIYF TGCAGTGCTCCTAAGGGGACTGGAAACACCATATATTTT
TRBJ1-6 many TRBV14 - CASSQVGGNSPLHF TGTGCCAGCAGCCAGGTCGGGGGTAATTCACCCCTCCACTTT
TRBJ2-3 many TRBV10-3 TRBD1 CAISGQGNTQYF TGTGCCATCAGTGGACAGGGCAATACGCAGTATTTT
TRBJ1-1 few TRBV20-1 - CSARAWDRNTEAFF TGCAGTGCTAGAGCGTGGGACCGGAACACTGAAGCTTTCTTT
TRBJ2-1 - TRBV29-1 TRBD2 CSVEGLAGANEQFF TGCAGCGTTGAAGGGCTAGCGGGAGCCAATGAGCAGTTCTTC